A single sample gave rise to the 20 T cell receptor beta chains below, sequenced in a study of neoadjuvant nivolumab and ipilimumab in lung cancer. Clones were sequenced by immunoSEQ multiplex PCR, and TCRdb holds only the in-frame ones, with some missing. This sample has about 5,300 clones, with 91% found just once. Sequenced material: blood, taken after neoadjuvant nivolumab, alone or with ipilimumab, at or shortly before surgery. These receptors all stem from an adult with non-small cell lung cancer. Some clones in this sample may be carry-over from other donors' samples.

The rearrangement links TRBV5-1 to TRBJ1-1, with 8 bases lining up with TRBD1. Germline V lookup: CDR1 SGHRS, CDR2 YFSETQ. This CDR3 is 14 amino acids long. The J segment lost 3 bases and the V segment lost 4 bases, leaving 5 bases of the junction unmatched. This CDR3 is CASSTQGADTEAFF. CDR3 DNA sequence: TGCGCCAGCAGCACCCAGGGGGCGGACACTGAAGCTTTCTTT.

The V call is TRBV5-1, the J call TRBJ1-4; 9 bases align to TRBD1. Losses at the gene ends were 0 bases for V and 5 bases for J; bases not matched to a gene: 2. This CDR3 region has 15 residues. Germline V gene sequence: CDR1 SGHRS, CDR2 YFSETQ. The CDR3 region has the DNA TGCGCCAGCAGCTTGGAGGGACAGGGAAATGAAAAACTGTTTTTT. This sequence encodes CASSLEGQGNEKLFF.

V is TRBV5-6 and J is TRBJ2-3; 7 bases fit TRBD1. V shed 7 bases, J shed 1 base, and the junction held 9 bases outside the gene matches. Germline CDR1 SGHDT, CDR2 YYEEEE. The CDR3 has 15 amino acids. The CDR3 protein is CASRALDRGTDTQYF. DNA for the CDR3: TGTGCCAGCCGAGCTTTAGACAGGGGCACAGATACGCAGTATTTT.

This sequence joins TRBV5-1 and TRBJ1-2; a possible D gene is TRBD1 (5 bases). V dropped 2 bases and J dropped 8 bases, with 10 bases sitting between them. From germline, CDR1 is SGHRS and CDR2 YFSETQ. This CDR3 has 12 amino acids. For the CDR3, the DNA is TGCGCCAGCAGCTTTAAAGGGGACGGCTACACCTTC. It translates to CASSFKGDGYTF.

The chain joins TRBV20-1 to TRBJ2-3; D ambiguous. V was clipped by 1 base and J by 10 bases, with 9 bases between them. The CDR3 length is 11 residues. Germline assignment: CDR1 DFQATT and CDR2 SNEGSKA (reference sequence). The CDR3 sequence is CSARVGDAQYF. In DNA, the CDR3 is TGCAGTGCTAGAGTCGGTGATGCGCAGTATTTT.

The CDR3 region has the DNA TGTGCCAGCAGCTTCGGACTAGCGGGAGGTGGAGAGACCCAGTACTTC. Encoded protein: CASSFGLAGGGETQYF. The chain has TRBV7-3 and TRBJ2-5, with 14 bases lining up with TRBD2. The CDR3 is 16 residues long. Germline V CDR1 and CDR2: SGHTA, FQGTGA. With 3 bases clipped from V and 4 bases from J, the junction kept 4 bases outside the gene matches.

The chain joins TRBV23-1 to TRBJ2-1; D is ambiguous. TRBV23-1 is treated as an ORF (open reading frame) with a function not yet certain. V was clipped by 6 bases and J by 4 bases, with 7 bases between them. CDR3 size: 12 residues. CDR3 DNA: TGCGCCAGCAGCCCTCGATACAATGAGCAGTTCTTC. Amino acid sequence: CASSPRYNEQFF.

The CDR3, as DNA: TGTGCCAGCAGCACCCGGACAGGAACCTCCTACAATGAGCAGTTCTTC. As protein: CASSTRTGTSYNEQFF. The chain links TRBV11-2 to TRBJ2-1, with TRBD1 matching 7 bases. The CDR3 loop spans 16 amino acids. The germline CDR1 and CDR2 sequences are SGHAT and FQNNGV. The V gene end was trimmed by 5 bases and the J gene end by 0 bases; junction bases not matched to a gene: 7.

V is TRBV7-8 and J is TRBJ2-3; possible D gene TRBD2, 5 bases. Germline V CDR1 and CDR2: SGHVS, FQNEAQ. The CDR3 runs to 14 residues. V was pared by 2 bases and J by 6 bases, with 12 bases between. CDR3 DNA sequence: TGTGCCAGCAGCTTAAGCACTAGGTTTGATACGCAGTATTTT. It translates to CASSLSTRFDTQYF.

The rearrangement uses TRBV18 and TRBJ2-4; D gene uncertain. CDR1 is KGHSH and CDR2 is LQKENI in the germline V gene. V was pared by 0 bases and J by 0 bases, with 9 bases between. The CDR3 spans 16 residues. The DNA of the CDR3 is TGTGCCAGCTCACCACCGGTGGACGTAGCCAAAAACATTCAGTACTTC. Its protein is CASSPPVDVAKNIQYF. The whole variable domain, remainder taken from reference TRBV18 and TRBJ2-4, is NAGVMQNPRHLVRRRGQEARLRCSPMKGHSHVYWYRQLPEEGLKFMVYLQKENIIDESGMPKERFSAEFPKEGPSILRIQQVVRGDSAAYFCASSPPVDVAKNIQYFGAGTRLSVL.

This sequence joins TRBV27 and TRBJ1-1; D is uncertain. V was cut by 2 bases and J by 0 bases, with 16 bases left in between. The CDR3 contains 17 residues. Germline CDR1 is MNHEY and CDR2 is SMNVEV (reference sequence). Written as DNA, the CDR3 is TGTGCCAGCAGTTTACAGGCCCTCCGGGAGATGAACACTGAAGCTTTCTTT. It encodes CASSLQALREMNTEAFF.

This chain connects TRBV4-2 to TRBJ2-1; D uncertain. The ends were cut back, 3 bases at V and 0 bases at J, with 12 bases in the middle. The germline V gene encodes CDR1 LGHNA and CDR2 YNFKEQ. CDR3 length equals 16 residues. The CDR3 is CASSQPMVSSYNEQFF. CDR3 coding DNA: TGTGCCAGCAGCCAGCCGATGGTAAGCTCCTACAATGAGCAGTTCTTC.

This clone was found once. V gene TRBV29-1 combines with J gene TRBJ2-2; TRBD2 might be the D (5 bases). Germline V gene data show CDR1 as SQVTM and CDR2 as ANQGSEA. The CDR3 consists of 13 residues. V was trimmed by 5 bases and J by 6 bases, leaving 13 bases between them. Here the CDR3 DNA reads TGCAGCGTTAACGGGGTCTCTGCCGGGGAGCTGTTTTTT. This gives the protein CSVNGVSAGELFF.

The chain has TRBV7-3 and TRBJ1-5, with a possible D match to TRBD1 (5 bases). The CDR3 has 15 amino acids. Germline V gene lookup returns CDR1 SGHTA and CDR2 FQGTGA. The ends were cut back, 5 bases at V and 0 bases at J, with 11 bases in the middle. DNA for the CDR3: TGTGCCAGCAGCCGTACAGGAGATAGCAATCAGCCCCAGCATTTT. Translating it yields CASSRTGDSNQPQHF.

V usage is TRBV28 and J usage is TRBJ2-1; TRBD2 agrees at 10 bases. V was clipped by 6 bases and J by 3 bases; unmatched bases: 5. The CDR3 sequence is 15 residues long. The germline CDR1 and CDR2 sequences are MDHEN and SYDVKM. Here the CDR3 DNA reads TGTGCCAGCAGCCCGGGACTAGCGAACTACAATGAGCAGTTCTTC. It codes for CASSPGLANYNEQFF.

CDR3 nucleotides: TGCAGTGCAAAACCTAGCTCAGGGCAGTTCTTC. It yields the protein CSAKPSSGQFF. This chain connects TRBV20-1 to TRBJ2-1; D is possibly TRBD2 (5 bases). The CDR3 is 11 amino acids. The germline gives CDR1 DFQATT, CDR2 SNEGSKA (reference sequence). With 6 bases removed from V and 12 bases from J, the gap between germline ends came to 15 bases.

CDR3 sequence: CAWSVPSGGPDTQYF. The CDR3 nucleotides read TGTGCCTGGAGTGTACCTAGCGGGGGTCCAGATACGCAGTATTTT. The V gene is TRBV30, the J gene TRBJ2-3, with TRBD2 matching 10 bases. Trimming cost V 0 bases and J 4 bases; bases outside gene matches: 4. The CDR3 is 15 amino acids. Germline V lookup: CDR1 GTSNPN, CDR2 SVGIG (reference sequence). Based on the CDR3 plus reference TRBV30 and TRBJ2-3, the full variable domain is SQTIHQWPATLVQPVGSPLSLECTVEGTSNPNLYWYRQAAGRGLQLLFYSVGIGQISSEVPQNLSASRPQDRQFILSSKKLLLSDSGFYLCAWSVPSGGPDTQYFGPGTRLTVL.

The genes are TRBV6-6 and TRBJ2-7; TRBD1 is a possible D gene (5 bases). Between the trimmed V and J ends, which lost 4 bases and 7 bases, there was a span of 23 bases. Germline CDR1 reads MNHNY; CDR2 reads SVGAGI (reference sequence). This CDR3 region has 16 residues. The CDR3 reads CASSSPRQGISREQYF. CDR3 sequence (DNA): TGTGCCAGCAGTTCTCCCAGGCAGGGCATTTCGAGGGAGCAGTACTTC.

The chain uses TRBV19 and TRBJ1-2, with a possible D match to TRBD1 (5 bases). Germline V lookup: CDR1 LNHDA, CDR2 SQIVND (reference sequence). The CDR3 covers 16 residues. V was pared by 3 bases and J by 2 bases, with 16 bases between. The CDR3 DNA follows: TGTGCCAGTAGTATCCCTCCGGGACGGATAAACTATGGCTACACCTTC. Its translation is CASSIPPGRINYGYTF.

A single count supports this clone. The chain has TRBV7-6 and TRBJ2-5, with unresolved D. The CDR3 extends over 15 amino acids. Germline CDR1 SGHVS, CDR2 FNYEAQ. V shed 6 bases and J shed 2 bases, with 16 bases lying between them. The CDR3 coding sequence is TGTGCCAGCAGTCCCCTCCCGGCGGTTCAAGAGACCCAGTACTTC. It yields the protein CASSPLPAVQETQYF.